The 23 T cell receptor beta chains below come from one sample, sequenced in a study of T cells after yellow fever vaccination. TCRdb processed the 5' RACE reads anew with MiXCR; each CDR3 protein has one entry. The table records roughly 79,000 distinct CDR3 sequences, about 7.2% of them present only once. The sample consisted of CD8+ T cells sorted from PBMCs, taken approximately 11 days after the first yellow fever vaccination. Source of these receptors: a man between 18 and 35 years old who received the YFV17D yellow fever vaccine.

The sample holds many counts of this clonotype. This sequence joins TRBV20-1 and TRBJ2-2, with D unclear. This CDR3 contains 12 residues. Germline lookup yields CDR1 DFQATT and CDR2 SNEGSKA (reference sequence). Trimming took off 3 bases at V and 4 bases at J, with 6 bases between the two ends. The CDR3 loop reads CSARGVTGELFF. CDR3 coding DNA: TGCAGTGCTAGGGGCGTCACCGGGGAGCTGTTTTTT.

This clonotype was counted between two and nine times. The chain recombines TRBV9 with TRBJ2-2, with unresolved D. V was shortened by 0 bases and J by 1 base, with 4 bases between the two germline ends. The germline V gene has CDR1 SGDLS and CDR2 YYNGEE. The CDR3 runs 14 residues. The CDR3 DNA reads as TGTGCCAGCAGCGTAGAAAGGAACACCGGGGAGCTGTTTTTT. It encodes CASSVERNTGELFF.

CDR3 in amino acids: CASSRQPYTEAFF. The DNA for the CDR3 is TGTGCCAGCTCCCGGCAGCCCTACACTGAAGCTTTCTTT. The chain has TRBV7-8 and TRBJ1-1; no clear D gene. The CDR3 extends over 13 amino acids. Germline V lookup: CDR1 SGHVS, CDR2 FQNEAQ. Trimming cost V 8 bases and J 3 bases, with 13 bases left between them.

Only a few counts were recorded for this clonotype. The chain joins TRBV5-1 to TRBJ2-2, with 9 bases identical to TRBD1. The V gene's germline CDR1 is SGHRS and CDR2 YFSETQ. Trimming at V came to 5 bases and at J to 4 bases, leaving 12 bases not matched to a gene. This CDR3 comprises 17 residues. The CDR3 nucleotides read TGCGCCAGCAGGTCCATAGAGGACAGGGGAAGCACCGGGGAGCTGTTTTTT. As protein: CASRSIEDRGSTGELFF.

The chain recombines TRBV7-8 with TRBJ2-5, with D perhaps given as TRBD1 or TRBD2 (5 bases each). CDR3 size: 16 residues. V lost 7 bases and J 3 bases, leaving 21 bases between the germline ends. Germline CDR1 is SGHVS and CDR2 is FQNEAQ. The CDR3: CASNPLGVVTKETQYF. The CDR3 DNA follows: TGTGCCAGCAACCCCCTGGGGGTCGTCACCAAAGAGACCCAGTACTTC.

This clonotype was seen ten or more times. The chain carries TRBV4-3 and TRBJ2-2; 7 bases fit TRBD1. The ends lost 0 bases at V and 1 base at J; junction bases unmatched: 5. CDR1 LGHNA and CDR2 YSLEER come from the germline V gene. CDR3 size: 17 residues. The CDR3 region has the DNA TGCGCCAGCAGCCAAGAAGGGGGCCTACAGAACACCGGGGAGCTGTTTTTT. Protein sequence: CASSQEGGLQNTGELFF.

This clonotype was recorded at least ten times. CDR3 sequence (DNA): TGCGCCAGCAGCCAGAGAGGAGGGGCCACCTACGAGCAGTACTTC. Amino acid sequence: CASSQRGGATYEQYF. This chain uses TRBV4-1 with TRBJ2-7; weak D call: TRBD2 (6 bases). Trimming shortened V by 3 bases and J by 2 bases, and 14 bases separated the two germline ends. The CDR3 has 15 amino acids. In germline, CDR1 is MGHRA, CDR2 YSYEKL.

This clonotype has a handful of counts. The chain uses TRBV28 and TRBJ2-7, with D tentatively TRBD1 or TRBD2 (5 bases each). The CDR3 loop spans 13 amino acids. Trimming took 7 bases from V and 0 from J, leaving 10 bases between them. Germline CDR1 MDHEN, CDR2 SYDVKM. CDR3 protein: CASTGLTSYEQYV. The CDR3 DNA follows: TGTGCCAGCACGGGGCTAACCTCCTACGAGCAGTACGTC.

The V gene is TRBV4-1, the J gene TRBJ1-4; D gene uncertain. Trimming removed 4 bases at V and 0 bases at J, with 9 bases between. This CDR3 has 15 residues. The germline gives CDR1 MGHRA, CDR2 YSYEKL. As DNA, the CDR3 is TGCGCCAGCAGCCTAAAGACGGCAACTAATGAAAAACTGTTTTTT. It translates to CASSLKTATNEKLFF.

This clonotype showed up just once. The V gene is TRBV5-6, the J gene TRBJ1-2; tentative D call: TRBD1 (5 bases). Trimming removed 3 bases from V and 0 bases from J, with 27 bases in between. The V gene's germline CDR1 is SGHDT and CDR2 YYEEEE. The CDR3 has 20 residues. The chain's CDR3 is CASSSIDSHLSYRANYGYTF. The DNA of the CDR3 is TGTGCCAGCAGCTCGATCGACAGCCATCTCTCTTACCGTGCTAACTATGGCTACACCTTC.

This clonotype was counted only a few times. The genes are TRBV7-9 and TRBJ1-4; D is uncertain. The CDR3 is 14 amino acids. The V and J ends lost 1 base and 4 bases respectively, with 7 bases between them. The germline CDR1 and CDR2 sequences are SEHNR and FQNEAQ (reference sequence). CDR3 bases: TGTGCCAGCAGCTTAGAGGTGTTTAATGAAAAACTGTTTTTT. This translates into CASSLEVFNEKLFF. Supplemented by reference TRBV7-9 and TRBJ1-4, the full variable domain reads DTGVSQNPRHKITKRGQNVTFRCDPISEHNRLYWYRQTLGQGPEFLTYFQNEAQLEKSRLLSDRFSAERPKGSFSTLEIQRTEQGDSAMYLCASSLEVFNEKLFFGSGTQLSVL.

At least ten counts were recorded for this clonotype. The genes are TRBV12-3 or TRBV12-4 and TRBJ2-5; 7 nucleotides align to TRBD2. The CDR3 loop spans 15 amino acids. V lost 4 bases, J lost 5 bases, and 10 bases stayed unmatched. The CDR3 loop is CASSSPRDYIETQYF. In nucleotides, the CDR3 is TGTGCCAGCAGTTCACCCCGGGACTACATTGAGACCCAGTACTTC.

V usage is TRBV7-9 and J usage is TRBJ2-1; no clear D. V was shortened by 2 bases and J by 5 bases, with 22 bases between the two germline ends. CDR1 is SEHNR and CDR2 is FQNEAQ in the germline V gene (reference sequence). There are 18 residues in the CDR3. CDR3 bases: TGTGCCAGCAGCTTATCCCGGCTCAGCAGCCACCTACACAATGAGCAGTTCTTC. This codes for CASSLSRLSSHLHNEQFF.

This clonotype was observed many times. The chain recombines TRBV6-2 or TRBV6-3 with TRBJ2-1; D is undetermined. This CDR3 region has 13 residues. Trimming shortened V by 2 bases and J by 2 bases, and 4 bases separated the two germline ends. CDR1 MNHEY and CDR2 SVGEGT come from the germline V gene. CDR3 sequence: CASSYLAYNEQFF. The CDR3 DNA is TGTGCCAGCAGTTACCTAGCCTACAATGAGCAGTTCTTC.

The chain employs TRBV12-3 or TRBV12-4 and TRBJ2-3; 9 positions agree with TRBD2. Trimming at V came to 4 bases and at J to 2 bases, leaving 16 bases not matched to a gene. This CDR3 contains 19 residues. The CDR3 nucleotides read TGTGCCAGCAGTTCGACGCGGGGGGGCCTGTCCGAACACACAGATACGCAGTATTTT. This sequence encodes CASSSTRGGLSEHTDTQYF.

This clonotype was detected many times. V usage is TRBV7-9 and J usage is TRBJ1-3; D unresolved. The CDR3 covers 14 residues. Germline CDR1 reads SEHNR; CDR2 reads FQNEAQ (reference sequence). The V gene lost 4 bases and the J gene lost 1 base, with 8 bases spanning the gap. The CDR3 region has the DNA TGTGCCAGCAGCTCCGTGCGGTCTGGAAACACCATATATTTT. Its protein is CASSSVRSGNTIYF.

The chain links TRBV5-1 to TRBJ2-1; tentatively, D is TRBD2 (7 bases). The germline V and J ends were trimmed by 0 bases and 2 bases, with 12 bases remaining between them. The germline CDR1 and CDR2 sequences are SGHRS and YFSETQ. The CDR3 has 16 amino acids. CDR3 protein: CASSLGWGGAYNEQFF. CDR3 in DNA: TGCGCCAGCAGCTTGGGGTGGGGGGGCGCCTACAATGAGCAGTTCTTC.

The V and J genes are TRBV28 and TRBJ1-5; D is ambiguous. V was clipped by 7 bases and J by 6 bases, with 13 bases between them. This CDR3 has 13 amino acids. CDR1 is MDHEN, CDR2 SYDVKM, per germline. The DNA of the CDR3 is TGTGCCAGCACCCGAGACGGAGGTCAGCCCCAGCATTTT. Protein sequence: CASTRDGGQPQHF.

This clonotype was detected only a few times. The CDR3 sequence: CASRRLGQGKEWWDQPQHF. The CDR3 DNA follows: TGCGCCAGCAGACGTCTTGGACAGGGAAAGGAATGGTGGGATCAGCCCCAGCATTTT. The chain carries TRBV4-3 and TRBJ1-5, with 8 bases matching TRBD1. From germline, CDR1 is LGHNA and CDR2 YSLEER. V lost 6 bases to trimming and J lost 5 bases; unmatched junction nucleotides: 21. CDR3 size: 19 residues.

There are a few counts of this clonotype. The CDR3 DNA follows: TGTGCCAGCAGCTGGGGACTAGCTAGCACAGATACGCAGTATTTT. This codes for CASSWGLASTDTQYF. V is TRBV7-3 and J is TRBJ2-3; 9 bases align to TRBD2. Germline V gene lookup returns CDR1 SGHTA and CDR2 FQGTGA. The J segment lost 0 bases and the V segment lost 4 bases, leaving 2 bases of the junction unmatched. CDR3 length: 15 residues.

This clonotype was counted ten times or more. The chain combines TRBV6-2 or TRBV6-3 with TRBJ1-2; D uncertain. CDR1 and CDR2 from the germline V gene are MNHEY and SVGEGT. With 6 bases removed from V and 2 bases from J, the gap between germline ends came to 10 bases. This CDR3 has 13 amino acids. CDR3 in amino acids: CASSDRRNYGYTF. The CDR3 DNA is TGTGCCAGCAGCGACCGCCGGAACTATGGCTACACCTTC.

This clonotype was counted many times. This chain connects TRBV12-3 or TRBV12-4 to TRBJ1-6; possibly TRBD1 for D (5 bases). CDR3 size: 16 residues. V was cut by 5 bases and J by 4 bases, with 15 bases left in between. This CDR3 is CASSPRGRQYNSPLHF. The CDR3 DNA sequence: TGTGCCAGCAGTCCTCGGGGGAGGCAATATAATTCACCCCTCCACTTT.

This clonotype appeared many times. The chain joins TRBV19 to TRBJ1-1, with D maybe TRBD1 (5 bases). V was pared by 3 bases and J by 1 base, with 21 bases between. From germline, CDR1 is LNHDA and CDR2 SQIVND (reference sequence). There are 18 residues in the CDR3. In nucleotides, the CDR3 is TGTGCCAGTAGTATCACGGCGGGACGCCTTCCCAGGAACACTGAAGCTTTCTTT. It translates to CASSITAGRLPRNTEAFF.